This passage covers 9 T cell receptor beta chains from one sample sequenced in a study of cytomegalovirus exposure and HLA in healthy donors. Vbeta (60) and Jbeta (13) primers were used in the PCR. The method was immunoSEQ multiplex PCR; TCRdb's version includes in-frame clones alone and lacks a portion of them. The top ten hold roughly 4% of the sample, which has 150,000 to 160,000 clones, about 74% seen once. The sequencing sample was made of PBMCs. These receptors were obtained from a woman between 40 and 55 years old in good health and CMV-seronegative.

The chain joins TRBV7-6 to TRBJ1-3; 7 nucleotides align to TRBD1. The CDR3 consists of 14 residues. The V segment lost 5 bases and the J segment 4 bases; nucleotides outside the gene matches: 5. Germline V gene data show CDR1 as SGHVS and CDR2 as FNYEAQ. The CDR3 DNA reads TGTGCCAGCAGCCAATTGACAGGGGGAAACACCATATATTTT. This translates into CASSQLTGGNTIYF.

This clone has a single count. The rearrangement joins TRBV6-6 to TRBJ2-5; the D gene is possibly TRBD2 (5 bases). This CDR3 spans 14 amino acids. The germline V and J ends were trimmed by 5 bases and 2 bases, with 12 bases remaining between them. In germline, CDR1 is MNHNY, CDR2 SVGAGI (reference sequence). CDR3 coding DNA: TGTGCCAGCAGTGCCCCGACGGGGCAAGAGACCCAGTACTTC. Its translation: CASSAPTGQETQYF.

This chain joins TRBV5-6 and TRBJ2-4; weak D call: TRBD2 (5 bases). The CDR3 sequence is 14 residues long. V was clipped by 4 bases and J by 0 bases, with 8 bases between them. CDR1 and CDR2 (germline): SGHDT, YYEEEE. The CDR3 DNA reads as TGTGCCAGCAGCCCCGGGGTAGCCAAAAACATTCAGTACTTC. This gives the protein CASSPGVAKNIQYF. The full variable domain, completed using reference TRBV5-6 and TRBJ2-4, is DAGVTQSPTHLIKTRGQQVTLRCSPKSGHDTVSWYQQALGQGPQFIFQYYEEEERQRGNFPDRFSGHQFPNYSSELNVNALLLGDSALYLCASSPGVAKNIQYFGAGTRLSVL.

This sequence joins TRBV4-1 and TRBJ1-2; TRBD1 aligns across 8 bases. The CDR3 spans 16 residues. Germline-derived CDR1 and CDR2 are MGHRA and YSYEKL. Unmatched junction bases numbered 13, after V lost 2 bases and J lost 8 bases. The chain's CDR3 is CASSQQGAPSGEGYTF. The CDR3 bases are TGCGCCAGCAGCCAACAGGGGGCCCCGAGTGGGGAGGGCTACACCTTC.

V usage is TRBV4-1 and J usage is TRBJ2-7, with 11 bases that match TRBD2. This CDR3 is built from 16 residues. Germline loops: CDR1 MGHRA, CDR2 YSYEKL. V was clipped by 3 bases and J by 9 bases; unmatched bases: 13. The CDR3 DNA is TGCGCCAGCAGCCAGATGGGGGTACTAGCGGGAGCCGTGCAGTACTTC. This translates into CASSQMGVLAGAVQYF.

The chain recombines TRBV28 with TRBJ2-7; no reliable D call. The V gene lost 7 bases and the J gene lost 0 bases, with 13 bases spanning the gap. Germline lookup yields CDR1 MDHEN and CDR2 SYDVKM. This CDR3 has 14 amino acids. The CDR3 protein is CASTSGPPSYEQYF. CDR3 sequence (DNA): TGTGCCAGCACCTCAGGCCCTCCCTCCTACGAGCAGTACTTC.

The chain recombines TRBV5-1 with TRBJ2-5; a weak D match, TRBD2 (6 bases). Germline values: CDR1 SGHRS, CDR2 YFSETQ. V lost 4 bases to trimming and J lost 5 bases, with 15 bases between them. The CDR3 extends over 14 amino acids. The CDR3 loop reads CASSVSGVRETQYF. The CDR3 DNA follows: TGCGCCAGCAGCGTCTCGGGAGTACGGGAGACCCAGTACTTC.

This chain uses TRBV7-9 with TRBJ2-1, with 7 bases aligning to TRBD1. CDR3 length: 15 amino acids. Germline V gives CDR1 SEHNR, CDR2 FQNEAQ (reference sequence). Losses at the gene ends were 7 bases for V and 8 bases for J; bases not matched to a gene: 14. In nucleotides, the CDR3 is TGTGCCAGCACCGGGACAGCCTATGGGTTCGATGAGCAGTTCTTC. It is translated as CASTGTAYGFDEQFF.

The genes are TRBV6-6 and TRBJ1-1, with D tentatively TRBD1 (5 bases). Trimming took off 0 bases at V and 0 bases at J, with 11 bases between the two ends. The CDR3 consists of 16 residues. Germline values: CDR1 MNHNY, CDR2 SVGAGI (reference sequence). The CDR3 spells CASSYSQGLMNTEAFF. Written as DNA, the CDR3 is TGTGCCAGCAGTTACTCGCAGGGATTAATGAACACTGAAGCTTTCTTT.